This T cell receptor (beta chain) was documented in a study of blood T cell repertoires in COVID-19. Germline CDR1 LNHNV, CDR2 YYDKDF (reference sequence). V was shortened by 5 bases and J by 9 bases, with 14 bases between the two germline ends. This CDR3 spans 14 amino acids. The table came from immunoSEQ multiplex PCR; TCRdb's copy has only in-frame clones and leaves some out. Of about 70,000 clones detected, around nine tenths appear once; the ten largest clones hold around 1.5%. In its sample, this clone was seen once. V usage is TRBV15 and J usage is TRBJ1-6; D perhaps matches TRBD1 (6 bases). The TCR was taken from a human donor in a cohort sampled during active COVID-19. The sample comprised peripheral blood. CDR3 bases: TGTGCCACCAGCGACCAGGGGTTGGTTTCACCCCTCCACTTT. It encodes CATSDQGLVSPLHF. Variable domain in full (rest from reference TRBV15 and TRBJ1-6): DAMVIQNPRYQVTQFGKPVTLSCSQTLNHNVMYWYQQKSSQAPKLLFHYYDKDFNNEADTPDNFQSRRPNTSFCFLDIRSPGLGDTAMYLCATSDQGLVSPLHFGNGTRLTVT.